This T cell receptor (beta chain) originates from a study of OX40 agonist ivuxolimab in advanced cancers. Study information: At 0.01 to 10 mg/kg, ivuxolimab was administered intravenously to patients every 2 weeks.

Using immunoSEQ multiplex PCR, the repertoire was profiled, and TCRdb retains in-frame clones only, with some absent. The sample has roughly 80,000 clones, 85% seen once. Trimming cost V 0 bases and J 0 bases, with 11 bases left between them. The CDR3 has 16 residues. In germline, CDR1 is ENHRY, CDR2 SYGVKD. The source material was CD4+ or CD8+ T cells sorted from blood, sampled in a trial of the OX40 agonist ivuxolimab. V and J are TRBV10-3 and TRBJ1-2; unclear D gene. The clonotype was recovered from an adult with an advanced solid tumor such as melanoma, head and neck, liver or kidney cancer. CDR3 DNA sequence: TGTGCCATCAGTGAGTCTTTTCCGGGAACTAACTATGGCTACACCTTC. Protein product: CAISESFPGTNYGYTF.